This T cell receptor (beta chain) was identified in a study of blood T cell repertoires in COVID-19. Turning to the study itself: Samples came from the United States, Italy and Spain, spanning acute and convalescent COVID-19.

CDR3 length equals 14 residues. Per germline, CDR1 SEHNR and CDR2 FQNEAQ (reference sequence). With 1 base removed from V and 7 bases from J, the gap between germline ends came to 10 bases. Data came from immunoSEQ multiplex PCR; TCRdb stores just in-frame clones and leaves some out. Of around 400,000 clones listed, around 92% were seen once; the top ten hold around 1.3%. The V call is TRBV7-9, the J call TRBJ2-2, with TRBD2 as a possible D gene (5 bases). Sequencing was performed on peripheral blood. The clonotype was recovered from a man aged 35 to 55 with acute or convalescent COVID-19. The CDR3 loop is CASSLDIGVGELFF. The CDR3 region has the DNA TGTGCCAGCAGCTTAGACATCGGGGTCGGGGAGCTGTTTTTT. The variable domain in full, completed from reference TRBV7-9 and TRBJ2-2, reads DTGVSQNPRHKITKRGQNVTFRCDPISEHNRLYWYRQTLGQGPEFLTYFQNEAQLEKSRLLSDRFSAERPKGSFSTLEIQRTEQGDSAMYLCASSLDIGVGELFFGEGSRLTVL.